This record concerns one T cell receptor beta chain sequence. TCRdb's copy holds only in-frame clones and misses some; the assay was immunoSEQ multiplex PCR. The sample lists over 55,000 clones, 65% to 90% occurring once. Patients of the Seattle cohort, enrolled during active infection, were followed longitudinally. This entry comes from a study of blood T cell repertoires in COVID-19. Study as a whole: Sites across the United States, Italy and Spain contributed samples from acute and convalescent COVID-19.

Sequenced sample: peripheral blood. The receptor was derived from a man aged 50-59 years with COVID-19, enrolled during active disease.

CDR3 bases: TGTGCCAGCAGTTCAGAGATGGGGACTTCGGCTTTCTTT. Its translation: CASSSEMGTSAFF. V and J are TRBV12-3 or TRBV12-4 and TRBJ1-1, with D possibly TRBD1 on 5 matching bases. V lost 4 bases and J 11 bases, leaving 17 bases between the germline ends. The CDR3 has 13 amino acids.